This T cell receptor beta chain was obtained from a study of tissue T cells after allogeneic stem cell transplantation. Notes on the study in general: Within patients, tissue anatomy strongly shaped TCR repertoire composition. Few T cell clones were shared across patients, but motif clusters showed tissue-specific shared signatures.

Turning to this clone: Its matching antigen is unknown. The gene names here belong to mouse. The read finishes 1 residue shy of the CDR3 end, and the germline J gene is used to complete it.

Described time point: mouse harvest day 14 after allogeneic transplant. Each mouse received 10^7 T-cell-depleted marrow cells plus 10^6 splenic CD5+ T cells by tail vein. Sequenced by immunoSEQ multiplex PCR; TCRdb stores in-frame clones only, minus some. Among several thousand clones, 36% were seen once, and the ten largest hold around 5.4%. The CDR3 extends over 15 amino acids. J was trimmed by 3 bases and V by 1 base; bases with no gene match: 1. The germline gives CDR1 SNHLY, CDR2 FYNGKV (reference sequence). This TCR was sampled from a female BALB/c mouse given C57BL/6 T cells with graft-versus-host disease after an allogeneic hematopoietic cell transplant. V and J are TRBV3 and TRBJ2-1, with 9 positions matching TRBD1. The sequenced material came from skin. The part of the CDR3 DNA that was read is TGTGCCAGCAGCTTAGAGACAGGGGGCTATGCTGAGCAGTTC. Translating it yields CASSLETGGYAEQF. The entire CDR3 protein is CASSLETGGYAEQFF.